These 19 T cell receptor beta chains were all obtained from the same sample, sequenced in a study of metastatic and nonmetastatic thyroid tumors. No treatment had been given to any patient before thyroid surgery. TCRdb re-called the PCR reads via MiXCR. The data contain 23,000 or so clones, 28% of them seen just once; the ten biggest clones take up approximately 15%. Material: tumor tissue. The receptors shown here come from a male donor with papillary thyroid cancer or a benign thyroid nodule (not recorded which). Some clones in this sample may be carry-over from other donors' samples.

Remarks on this clone: At one end, the junction sequence differs from germline, possibly due to a read error. CDR3 amino acids: CSARDEGASPEALF. CDR3 nucleotide sequence: TGCAGTGCTAGAGATGAGGGGGCGAGTCCTGAAGCTCTCTTT. The chain links TRBV20-1 to TRBJ1-1, with 7 nucleotides matching TRBD1. The CDR3 runs to 14 residues. Germline V gene sequence: CDR1 DFQATT, CDR2 SNEGSKA (reference sequence).

V and J are TRBV24-1 and TRBJ2-1, with 7 bases that match TRBD1. Germline assignment: CDR1 KGHDR and CDR2 SFDVKD. V gave up 4 bases and J gave up 8 bases; unmatched junction bases: 7. The CDR3 runs 14 residues. CDR3 region: CATSDPVTGYEQFF. DNA of the CDR3: TGTGCCACCAGTGACCCAGTGACAGGGTATGAGCAGTTCTTC.

In regard to this clone: One end of the junction fails to match germline, which may point to a read error. The chain is built from TRBV28 and TRBJ1-6, with D tentatively TRBD1 (5 bases). In germline, CDR1 is MDHEN, CDR2 SYDVKM. There are 12 residues in the CDR3. CDR3 nucleotide sequence: TGCGCCAGCAGGACGGGGCACTCACCCCTCCACTTT. It translates to CASRTGHSPLHF.

The chain has TRBV20-1 and TRBJ2-5; the D gene is possibly TRBD2 (7 bases). Germline CDR1 reads DFQATT; CDR2 reads SNEGSKA (reference sequence). CDR3 size: 16 residues. Trimming stripped 0 bases from V and 2 bases from J, with 16 bases between. CDR3 sequence reads: CSARDLLGGAQETQYF. CDR3 DNA sequence: TGCAGTGCTAGAGATCTTTTAGGGGGGGCACAAGAGACCCAGTACTTC.

This clone was observed many times. The chain recombines TRBV7-6 with TRBJ2-3, with TRBD2 identical over 7 bases. The CDR3 is 16 amino acids. V lost 2 bases, J lost 6 bases, and 11 bases stayed unmatched. Germline V CDR1 and CDR2: SGHVS, FNYEAQ. CDR3 coding DNA: TGTGCCAGCAGCTTAACTAGCGCCCCGGGGATGGATACGCAGTATTTT. Translation gives CASSLTSAPGMDTQYF.

The J gene is TRBJ1-3, the V gene TRBV11-2; D ambiguous. V was clipped by 1 base and J by 4 bases, with 8 bases between them. The CDR3 loop spans 14 amino acids. The germline CDR1 and CDR2 sequences are SGHAT and FQNNGV. DNA for the CDR3: TGTGCCAGCAGCTTAGGAAAGAGGGGAAACACCATATATTTT. Translation: CASSLGKRGNTIYF.

V and J are TRBV11-3 and TRBJ2-2; the D gene is possibly TRBD2 (6 bases). The germline V and J ends were trimmed by 1 base and 4 bases, with 7 bases remaining between them. Germline loops: CDR1 SGHNT, CDR2 YENEEA. The CDR3 has 14 amino acids. The CDR3 region is CASSLAGVTGELFF. As DNA, the CDR3 is TGTGCCAGCAGCTTAGCGGGAGTCACCGGGGAGCTGTTTTTT.

This clone has a handful of counts. The chain combines TRBV6-5 with TRBJ1-6; D is ambiguous. This CDR3 contains 15 residues. CDR1 is MNHEY, CDR2 SVGAGI, per germline. Between the trimmed V and J ends, which lost 2 bases and 13 bases, there was a span of 18 bases. CDR3 loop: CASSYARDFHAPLHF. CDR3 nucleotides: TGTGCCAGCAGTTACGCCCGGGATTTCCATGCGCCCCTCCACTTT.

The genes are TRBV20-1 and TRBJ1-1, with D possibly matching TRBD1 (5 bases). Germline V gives CDR1 DFQATT, CDR2 SNEGSKA (reference sequence). The CDR3 covers 15 residues. Between the trimmed V and J ends, which lost 1 base and 3 bases, there was a span of 15 bases. The CDR3 DNA is TGCAGTGCTAGAGGAGGTTCGGGGCTGGACACTGAAGCTTTCTTT. Protein product: CSARGGSGLDTEAFF.

This clone was counted a few times. The chain recombines TRBV7-2 with TRBJ1-1; D may be TRBD1 (5 bases). Germline V gene data show CDR1 as SGHTA and CDR2 as FQGNSA. The V end lost 5 bases, the J end lost 11 bases, and 18 bases lay between the germline ends. This CDR3 is 13 amino acids long. CDR3 sequence (DNA): TGTGCCAGCAGCCCGGGGGACCGACTAAGGGCTTTCTTT. Amino acids: CASSPGDRLRAFF.

This clone came up a few times. Other DNA sequences within the sample encode an identical CDR3. V gene TRBV28 combines with J gene TRBJ2-7; 8 nucleotides agree with TRBD1. The V and J ends lost 5 bases and 5 bases, in that order; junction bases with no gene match: 5. Germline V gene lookup returns CDR1 MDHEN and CDR2 SYDVKM. There are 13 residues in the CDR3. The CDR3 sequence is CASSLGQADEQYF. The CDR3 coding sequence is TGTGCCAGCAGTCTGGGACAGGCGGACGAGCAGTACTTC.

This clone was counted between two and nine times. The chain carries TRBV12-3 or TRBV12-4 and TRBJ2-7; D is unclear. The CDR3 extends over 14 amino acids. Trimming took off 3 bases at V and 5 bases at J, with 14 bases between the two ends. This CDR3 reads CASSFTSREDEQYF. The CDR3 DNA is TGTGCCAGCAGTTTTACATCGCGAGAGGACGAGCAGTACTTC.

A few counts support this clone. The chain joins TRBV12-3 or TRBV12-4 to TRBJ2-7; D not certain. The CDR3 spans 14 residues. Trimming removed 3 bases at V and 3 bases at J, with 12 bases between. The CDR3 DNA sequence: TGTGCCAGCAGTTTTTCCAATGGGGTCTACGAGCAGTACTTC. It translates to CASSFSNGVYEQYF.

This clone is categorized as medium-sized. This sequence joins TRBV19 and TRBJ2-7; 7 positions match TRBD1. The CDR3 runs to 14 residues. CDR1 and CDR2 (germline): LNHDA, SQIVND (reference sequence). The trim removed 8 bases at V and 0 bases at J, leaving 7 bases unmatched. DNA for the CDR3: TGTGCCAGTTCCGTGACAGGGAGCTCCTACGAGCAGTACTTC. Protein: CASSVTGSSYEQYF.

For this clone: Other DNA sequences from this sample encode an identical CDR3 as well. This chain joins TRBV20-1 and TRBJ2-7, with D tentatively TRBD2 (6 bases). The CDR3 is 12 amino acids. Germline CDR1 reads DFQATT; CDR2 reads SNEGSKA (reference sequence). CDR3 sequence: CSRGRLGYEQYF. CDR3 sequence (DNA): TGCTCCCGGGGTCGACTAGGTTACGAGCAGTACTTC.

The chain couples TRBV5-1 to TRBJ1-1, with D hard to call. This CDR3 contains 15 residues. Germline V CDR1 and CDR2: SGHRS, YFSETQ. V was shortened by 0 bases and J by 6 bases, with 15 bases between the two germline ends. CDR3 protein: CASSLVGSGRAEAFF. The CDR3, as DNA: TGCGCCAGCAGCTTGGTAGGCTCGGGGAGGGCTGAAGCTTTCTTT.

CDR3 DNA: TGTGCCAGCTCGAGCACCTCCTACGAGCAGTACTTC. It yields the protein CASSSTSYEQYF. This sequence joins TRBV18 and TRBJ2-7; D gene unclear. Germline CDR1 and CDR2: KGHSH and LQKENI. Trimming removed 6 bases from V and 0 bases from J, with 6 bases in between. The CDR3 has 12 amino acids.

This clone was counted ten times or more. The CDR3 region has the DNA TGTGCCAGCATCAAGGGGGCCTTAGAGACCCAGTACTTC. As protein: CASIKGALETQYF. The V call is TRBV2, the J call TRBJ2-5; 7 nucleotides agree with TRBD1. V gave up 7 bases and J gave up 4 bases; unmatched junction bases: 6. The CDR3 spans 13 residues. Germline V gene lookup returns CDR1 SNHLY and CDR2 FYNNEI.

The chain employs TRBV15 and TRBJ2-1, with 9 nucleotides matching TRBD2. V was clipped by 0 bases and J by 8 bases; unmatched bases: 11. The germline gives CDR1 LNHNV, CDR2 YYDKDF (reference sequence). This CDR3 spans 17 amino acids. The CDR3 region is CATSRDLGTSIFDEQFF. DNA of the CDR3: TGTGCCACCAGCAGAGATCTCGGGACTAGCATTTTCGATGAGCAGTTCTTC.